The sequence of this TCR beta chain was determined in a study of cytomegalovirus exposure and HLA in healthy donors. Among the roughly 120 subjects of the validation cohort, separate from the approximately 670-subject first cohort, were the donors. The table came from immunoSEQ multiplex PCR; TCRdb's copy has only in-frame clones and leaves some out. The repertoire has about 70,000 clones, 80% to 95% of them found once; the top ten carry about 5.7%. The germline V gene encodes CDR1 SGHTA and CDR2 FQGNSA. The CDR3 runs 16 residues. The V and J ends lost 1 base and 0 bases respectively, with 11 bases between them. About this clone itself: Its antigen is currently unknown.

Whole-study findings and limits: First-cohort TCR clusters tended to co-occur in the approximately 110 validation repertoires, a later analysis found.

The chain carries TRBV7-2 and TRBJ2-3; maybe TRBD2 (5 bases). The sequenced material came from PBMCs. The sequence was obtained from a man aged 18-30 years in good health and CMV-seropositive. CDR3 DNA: TGTGCCAGCAGCTTAGTTCCGGACTTAAGCACAGATACGCAGTATTTT. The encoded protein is CASSLVPDLSTDTQYF.